This T cell receptor (beta chain) was sequenced in a study of control samples from healthy donors and cancer patients. The protocol was immunoSEQ multiplex PCR, while the TCRdb copy is restricted to in-frame clones and leaves out a portion. The table lists more than 70,000 clones, 85% to 95% of them singletons. V lost 6 bases to trimming and J lost 8 bases, with 13 bases between them. CDR1 is LGHNT, CDR2 FRNRAP, per germline. The CDR3 consists of 12 residues. The specimen was blood. This TCR derives from a woman aged 25 to 45 in good health. The rearrangement links TRBV12-5 to TRBJ1-1; D uncertain. The CDR3 bases are TGTGCTAGTGGACACTTCGTTTCCGAAGCTTTCTTT. Translation: CASGHFVSEAFF.